These T cell receptor beta chains were read from a single sample in a study of metastatic and nonmetastatic thyroid tumors. TCRdb re-called the PCR reads via MiXCR. The sample lists around 21,000 clones, roughly 22% occurring once. Sequencing was done on a sample of tumor tissue. Every receptor here comes from a male donor with papillary thyroid cancer or a benign thyroid nodule (not recorded which). Some clones in this sample may be carry-over from other donors' samples. Both conserved end residues are part of each CDR3. D genes are given only for firm matches. For some rows the clone size is stated as once, few or many, or as a class when expanded; others skip it.

CDR3 length | J gene | D gene | V gene | clone size | CDR3 DNA | CDR3 protein
14 | TRBJ1-1 | - | TRBV19 | few | TGTGCCAGTAGTATACGGGGGGGGAACACTGAAGCTTTCTTT | CASSIRGGNTEAFF
18 | TRBJ2-6 | TRBD2 | TRBV11-2 | many | TGTGCCAGCAGCTCCAGACTAGCGGGGGCCTCTGGGGCCAACGTCCTGACTTTC | CASSSRLAGASGANVLTF
12 | TRBJ2-7 | - | TRBV30 | - | TGTGCCTGGAGTATTAGGGGGTACGAGCAGTACTTC | CAWSIRGYEQYF
14 | TRBJ2-2 | TRBD1 | TRBV28 | many | TGTGCCTGCTGGGGACAGGGGAGCACCGGGGAGCTGTTTTTT | CACWGQGSTGELFF
13 | TRBJ1-1 | - | TRBV6-1 | few | TGTGCCAGCAGTATGGACAGGAACACTGAAGCTTTCTTT | CASSMDRNTEAFF
14 | TRBJ2-3 | - | TRBV11-2 | - | TGTGCCAGCAGCCCTGTTACAGGGAAGGATACGCAGTATTTT | CASSPVTGKDTQYF
11 | TRBJ2-5 | TRBD1 | TRBV28 | many | TGTGCCAGCCTAAAGACAGGGGCACAGTACTTC | CASLKTGAQYF
15 | TRBJ2-3 | - | TRBV5-1 | - | TGCGCCAGCAGCCCGACAGGTGTGAGCACAGATACGCAGTATTTT | CASSPTGVSTDTQYF
14 | TRBJ2-4 | - | TRBV5-1 | - | TGCGCCAGCAGCTTGGATACAGCCAAGGGCATTCAGTACTTC | CASSLDTAKGIQYF
15 | TRBJ2-5 | TRBD1 | TRBV12-3/TRBV12-4 | many | TGTGCCAGCAGTCCGAGAGGACAGGGGGCGGGGACCCAGTACTTC | CASSPRGQGAGTQYF
15 | TRBJ2-7 | - | TRBV14 | many | TGTGCCAGCAGCCCCCTAGCATCCGGGATCTACGAGCAGTACTTC | CASSPLASGIYEQYF
16 | TRBJ2-3 | - | TRBV24-1 | many | TGTGCCACCAGTGATTACACTACGGGTCTAGGAGATACGCAGTATTTT | CATSDYTTGLGDTQYF
12 | TRBJ2-1 | TRBD1 | TRBV6-1 | many | TGTGCCAGCACCCGACAGGGTCATGAGCAGTTCTTC | CASTRQGHEQFF
12 | TRBJ1-2 | - | TRBV28 | many | TGTGCCAGCAGTTTAAAAGGATATGGCTACACCTTC | CASSLKGYGYTF
11 | TRBJ2-7 | - | TRBV7-9 | - | TGTGCCAGCAGCTCGACTTACGAGCAGTACTTC | CASSSTYEQYF
12 | TRBJ1-1 | - | TRBV30 | medium-sized | TGTGCCTGGAGTGTGCCGGGACGGCAAGCTTTCTTT | CAWSVPGRQAFF
18 | TRBJ2-7 | - | TRBV6-2/TRBV6-3 | few | TGTGCCAGCAGTTACTCGAACCGTGTTGGGGGACTTTGTAACGAGCAGTACTTC | CASSYSNRVGGLCNEQYF